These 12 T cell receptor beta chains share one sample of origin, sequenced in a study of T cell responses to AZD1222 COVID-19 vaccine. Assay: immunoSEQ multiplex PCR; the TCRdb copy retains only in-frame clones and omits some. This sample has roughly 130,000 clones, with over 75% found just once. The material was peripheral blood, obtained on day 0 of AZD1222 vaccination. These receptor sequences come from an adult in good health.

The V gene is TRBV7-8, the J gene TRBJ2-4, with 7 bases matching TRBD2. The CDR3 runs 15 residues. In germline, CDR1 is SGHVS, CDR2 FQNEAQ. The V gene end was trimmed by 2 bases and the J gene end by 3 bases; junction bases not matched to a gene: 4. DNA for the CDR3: TGTGCCAGCAGCTTACAGCGGGAACTCAAAAACATTCAGTACTTC. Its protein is CASSLQRELKNIQYF.

The DNA of the CDR3 is TGCGCCAGCAGCGACGGGGGGCCTCGAAACACCATATATTTT. It is translated as CASSDGGPRNTIYF. The chain links TRBV5-1 to TRBJ1-3; D may be TRBD1 (6 bases). Germline loops: CDR1 SGHRS, CDR2 YFSETQ. Between the trimmed V and J ends, which lost 4 bases and 5 bases, there was a span of 13 bases. This CDR3 has 14 residues.

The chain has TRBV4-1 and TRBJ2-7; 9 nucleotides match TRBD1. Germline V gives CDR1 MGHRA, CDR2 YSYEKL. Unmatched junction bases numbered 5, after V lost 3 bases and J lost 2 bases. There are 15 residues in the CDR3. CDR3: CASSHGRDRAYEQYF. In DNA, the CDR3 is TGCGCCAGCAGCCATGGCCGGGACAGGGCCTACGAGCAGTACTTC.

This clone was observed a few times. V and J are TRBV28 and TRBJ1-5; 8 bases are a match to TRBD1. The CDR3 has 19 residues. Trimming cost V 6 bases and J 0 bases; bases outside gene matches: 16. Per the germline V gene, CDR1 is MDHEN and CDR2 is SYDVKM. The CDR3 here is CASRTLYQGASYSNQPQHF. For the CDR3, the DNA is TGTGCCAGCAGGACCCTCTACCAGGGGGCGAGCTATAGCAATCAGCCCCAGCATTTT.

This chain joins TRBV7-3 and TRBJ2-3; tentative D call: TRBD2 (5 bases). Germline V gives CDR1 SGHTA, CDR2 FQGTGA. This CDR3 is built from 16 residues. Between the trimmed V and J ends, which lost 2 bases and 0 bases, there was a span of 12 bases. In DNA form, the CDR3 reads TGTGCCAGCAGCTTAGGAGCGGCTGGGAGCACAGATACGCAGTATTTT. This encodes CASSLGAAGSTDTQYF.

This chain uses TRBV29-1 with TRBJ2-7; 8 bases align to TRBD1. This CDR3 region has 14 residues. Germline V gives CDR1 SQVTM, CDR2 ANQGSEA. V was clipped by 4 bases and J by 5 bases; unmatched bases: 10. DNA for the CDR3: TGCAGCGTTGGACAGGGGTACAACCCGGACGAGCAGTACTTC. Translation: CSVGQGYNPDEQYF.

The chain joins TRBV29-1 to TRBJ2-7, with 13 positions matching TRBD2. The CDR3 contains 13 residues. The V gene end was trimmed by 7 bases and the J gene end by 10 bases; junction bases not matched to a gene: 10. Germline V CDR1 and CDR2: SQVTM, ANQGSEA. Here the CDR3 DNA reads TGCAGCGGAAGGACTAGCGGGAGCATGGATCAGTACTTC. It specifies CSGRTSGSMDQYF.

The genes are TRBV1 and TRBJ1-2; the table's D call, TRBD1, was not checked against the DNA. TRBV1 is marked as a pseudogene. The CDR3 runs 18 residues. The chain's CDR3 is CTSSQDQGIGVLAYGYTF. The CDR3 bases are TGCACCAGCAGCCAAGATCAGGGAATTGGAGTATTGGCCTATGGCTACACCTTC.

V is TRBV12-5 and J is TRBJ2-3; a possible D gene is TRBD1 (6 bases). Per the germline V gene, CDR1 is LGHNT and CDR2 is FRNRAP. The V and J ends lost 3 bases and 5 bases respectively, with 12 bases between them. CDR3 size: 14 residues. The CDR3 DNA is TGTGCTAGTGGTTTAGAGAGGGGGATAGATACGCAGTATTTT. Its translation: CASGLERGIDTQYF.

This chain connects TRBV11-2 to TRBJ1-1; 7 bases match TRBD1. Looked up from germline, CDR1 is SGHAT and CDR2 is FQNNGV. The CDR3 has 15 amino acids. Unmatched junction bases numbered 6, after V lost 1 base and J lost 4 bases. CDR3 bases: TGTGCCAGCAGCTTAGCGACAGGGTTTGGCACTGAAGCTTTCTTT. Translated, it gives CASSLATGFGTEAFF.

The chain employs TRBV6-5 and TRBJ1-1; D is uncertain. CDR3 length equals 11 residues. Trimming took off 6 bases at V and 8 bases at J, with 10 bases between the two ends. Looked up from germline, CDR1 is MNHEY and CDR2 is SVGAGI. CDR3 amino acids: CASSLLDEAFF. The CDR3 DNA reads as TGTGCCAGCAGCCTTTTGGACGAAGCTTTCTTT.

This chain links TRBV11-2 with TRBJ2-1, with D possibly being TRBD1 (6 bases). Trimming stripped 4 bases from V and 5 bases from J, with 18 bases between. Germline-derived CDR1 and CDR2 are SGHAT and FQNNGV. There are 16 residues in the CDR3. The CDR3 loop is CASSSLKGVFNNEQFF. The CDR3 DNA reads TGTGCCAGCAGCTCCTTAAAGGGGGTATTTAACAATGAGCAGTTCTTC.